The 9 T cell receptor beta chains presented below share a single source sample, sequenced in a study of blood T cell repertoires in COVID-19 (TCRdb year 2020). The library came from the immunoSEQ multiplex PCR assay. TCRdb obtained this table from immuneACCESS and retained in-frame rearrangements with V and J assigned. These tables miss some clones; where compared with another copy, unresolved V genes account for less than half of the shortfall, and the remainder is unexplained. The sample table records about 140,000 clones; roughly four fifths of these occur just once. Together, the top ten hold approximately 5% of the sample. Material: peripheral blood. These receptors originate from a woman older than 75 with active or convalescent COVID-19.

The chain uses TRBV19 and TRBJ1-1; 8 bases agree with TRBD1. The CDR3 length is 14 residues. V trimming: 5 bases; J trimming: 5 bases; junction bases outside the gene matches: 7. Germline lookup yields CDR1 LNHDA and CDR2 SQIVND (reference sequence). The CDR3 bases are TGTGCCAGTAGTTTACAGGGGGAGTATACTGAAGCTTTCTTT. Protein sequence: CASSLQGEYTEAFF.

The chain joins TRBV20-1 to TRBJ1-5; perhaps TRBD1 as D (5 bases). Germline lookup yields CDR1 DFQATT and CDR2 SNEGSKA (reference sequence). The CDR3 runs to 14 residues. V lost 3 bases to trimming and J lost 9 bases, with 18 bases between them. CDR3 sequence reads: CSASSSSGPGPQHF. DNA for the CDR3: TGCAGTGCTAGTAGCTCGTCAGGGCCAGGGCCCCAGCATTTT.

The chain employs TRBV9 and TRBJ2-3; 7 positions match TRBD1. CDR1 SGDLS and CDR2 YYNGEE come from the germline V gene. Trimming at V came to 3 bases and at J to 13 bases, leaving 11 bases not matched to a gene. The CDR3 sequence is 13 residues long. The CDR3 loop reads CASSAREGGTEYF. CDR3 in DNA: TGTGCCAGCAGCGCCAGAGAAGGGGGCACGGAGTATTTT. The full variable domain, completed using reference TRBV9 and TRBJ2-3, is DSGVTQTPKHLITATGQRVTLRCSPRSGDLSVYWYQQSLDQGLQFLIQYYNGEERAKGNILERFSAQQFPDLHSELNLSSLELGDSALYFCASSAREGGTEYFGPGTRLTVL.

A remark on this clone: The junction does not match germline at one end; this may be a read error. The chain joins TRBV7-7 to TRBJ1-5, with D perhaps TRBD1 (5 bases). CDR3 length: 15 residues. The V gene's germline CDR1 is SSHAT and CDR2 FNYEAQ (reference sequence). Here the CDR3 DNA reads TGTGCTAGCAGCTATACTTACCCTAGACAGATGCGCCAGCATTTT. This gives the protein CASSYTYPRQMRQHF.

The chain uses TRBV9 and TRBJ2-5; TRBD1 is a possible D gene (5 bases). Trimming pared 0 bases from V and 2 bases from J, leaving 11 bases between. This CDR3 is built from 15 residues. Per germline, CDR1 SGDLS and CDR2 YYNGEE. The CDR3 DNA is TGTGCCAGCAGCGTAGCTCCCAGGGCACAAGAGACCCAGTACTTC. This sequence encodes CASSVAPRAQETQYF. Full variable domain (outside the CDR3, taken from reference TRBV9 and TRBJ2-5): DSGVTQTPKHLITATGQRVTLRCSPRSGDLSVYWYQQSLDQGLQFLIQYYNGEERAKGNILERFSAQQFPDLHSELNLSSLELGDSALYFCASSVAPRAQETQYFGPGTRLLVL.

The chain uses TRBV5-8 and TRBJ1-4, with 8 bases matching TRBD1. Germline loops: CDR1 SGHTS, CDR2 YDEGEE. The CDR3 length is 16 residues. The trim removed 5 bases at V and 0 bases at J, leaving 6 bases unmatched. CDR3 amino acids: CASRAGTGSTNEKLFF. Written as DNA, the CDR3 is TGTGCCAGCAGGGCCGGGACAGGATCAACTAATGAAAAACTGTTTTTT.

This rearrangement joins TRBV7-8 to TRBJ2-7, with 11 bases that match TRBD1. This CDR3 region has 14 residues. Germline V gene lookup returns CDR1 SGHVS and CDR2 FQNEAQ. With V trimmed by 5 bases and J by 7 bases, 7 bases remained unmatched. This CDR3 is CASSRDRGTGEQYF. CDR3 sequence (DNA): TGTGCCAGCAGCCGGGACAGGGGGACGGGGGAGCAGTACTTC.

The V and J genes are TRBV7-8 and TRBJ1-2, with TRBD1 matching over 7 bases. Germline V CDR1 and CDR2: SGHVS, FQNEAQ. Unmatched junction bases numbered 9, after V lost 4 bases and J lost 7 bases. The length of the CDR3 is 14 residues. The CDR3 DNA reads as TGTGCCAGCAGCTCGAGAACAGGGGCGGCTGGCTACACCTTC. This encodes CASSSRTGAAGYTF.

The V and J genes are TRBV5-1 and TRBJ2-1; 10 nucleotides align to TRBD2. Looked up from germline, CDR1 is SGHRS and CDR2 is YFSETQ. V lost 4 bases, J lost 7 bases, and 8 bases stayed unmatched. The CDR3 runs to 15 residues. CDR3 DNA: TGCGCCAGCAGCGCAAGCGGGGGGGCTAGAAATGAGCAGTTCTTC. It specifies CASSASGGARNEQFF.